The clone carrying this T cell receptor beta chain turned up a few times. What it binds is unknown. This entry belongs to a study of cytomegalovirus exposure and HLA in healthy donors. Study-level findings and limits: A highly shared variant cluster was judged a likely technical artifact.

It was with 60 Vbeta and 13 Jbeta primers that the PCR ran. The data were produced by immunoSEQ multiplex PCR, yet TCRdb's version contains in-frame clones alone and is incomplete. The sample holds roughly 110,000 clones, approximately 76% seen once. Healthy bone marrow donors supplied every sample. These donors counted as nominally healthy when sampled, but unrecorded immune exposures were likely. The TCR was taken from a man aged 18 to 35 in good health and CMV-seronegative. What was sequenced was PBMCs.

CDR3 bases: TGCGCCAGCAGCCAAGGGCGGTACTACGAGCAGTACTTC. This codes for CASSQGRYYEQYF. This chain joins TRBV4-3 and TRBJ2-7; D uncertain. CDR1 and CDR2 from the germline V gene are LGHNA and YSLEER. The V end was cut by 1 base, the J end by 3 bases, with 7 bases between. The CDR3 is made up of 13 amino acids.